One sample yielded the 7 T cell receptor beta chains listed below, sequenced in a study of T-cell memory formation after mild COVID-19 (dated by TCRdb to 2020 to 2023). The library was built by means of 5' RACE. This sample was sequenced with an Illumina NovaSeq 6000. In TCRdb, the public reads were trimmed at Q25 with fastp and aligned with MiXCR, with productive beta chains retained. Here each entry gathers all rows of one CDR3 protein and keeps the most common genes and DNA. The sample records 150,000 to 200,000 distinct CDR3 sequences, 11% of which are singletons. Approximately 3.4% of the sample lies in the top ten. The specimen sequenced was PBMCs or a T cell subset sorted from them (not recorded which). These receptors all come from a man aged 18 to 35 who had mild COVID-19 (a few samples of this study predate the infection). The sample titles of this study are shuffled in the database, so cell type and time point are left out; the donor was told from shared clones.

The chain is built from TRBV5-1 and TRBJ1-4; D remains ambiguous. This CDR3 spans 15 amino acids. V lost 0 bases and J 4 bases, leaving 10 bases between the germline ends. Germline CDR1 SGHRS, CDR2 YFSETQ. Written as DNA, the CDR3 is TGCGCCAGCAGCTTGGGGTCAGCTCATAATGAAAAACTGTTTTTT. Protein: CASSLGSAHNEKLFF.

V and J are TRBV30 and TRBJ2-1; D is ambiguous. CDR1 GTSNPN and CDR2 SVGIG come from the germline V gene (reference sequence). The CDR3 contains 14 residues. V dropped 1 base and J dropped 5 bases, with 12 bases sitting between them. Here the CDR3 reads CAWSAHSSNNEQFF. DNA of the CDR3: TGTGCCTGGAGTGCCCACTCCTCTAACAATGAGCAGTTCTTC. Together with reference TRBV30 and TRBJ2-1, the CDR3 gives the full variable domain: SQTIHQWPATLVQPVGSPLSLECTVEGTSNPNLYWYRQAAGRGLQLLFYSVGIGQISSEVPQNLSASRPQDRQFILSSKKLLLSDSGFYLCAWSAHSSNNEQFFGPGTRLTVL.

This clonotype was seen at least ten times. The chain joins TRBV24-1 to TRBJ2-3, with a possible D match to TRBD1 (7 bases). Deletions cut 2 bases from V and 8 bases from J, with 10 bases between. CDR1 is KGHDR and CDR2 is SFDVKD in the germline V gene. This CDR3 has 13 amino acids. CDR3 DNA sequence: TGTGCCACCAGTGATTGGAGGGACAGTACGCAGTATTTT. Translated: CATSDWRDSTQYF.

This sequence joins TRBV5-1 and TRBJ2-7; 11 nucleotides agree with TRBD1. CDR3 length: 13 amino acids. V was pared by 3 bases and J by 6 bases, with 2 bases of the junction left unmatched. Germline CDR1 and CDR2: SGHRS and YFSETQ. The CDR3 nucleotides are TGCGCCAGCAGCTGGGGGACAGGGGGCGAGCAGTACGTC. Encoded protein: CASSWGTGGEQYV.

This clonotype occurred many times. The chain has TRBV6-5 and TRBJ1-2, with 8 bases that match TRBD1. The length of the CDR3 is 16 residues. Trimming cost V 0 bases and J 4 bases; bases outside gene matches: 7. CDR1 is MNHEY, CDR2 SVGAGI, per germline. CDR3 nucleotide sequence: TGTGCCAGCAGTTACTCGAGACCTGACAGGGGCTATGGCTACACCTTC. It yields the protein CASSYSRPDRGYGYTF.

This clonotype was counted between two and nine times. The gene calls are TRBV7-2 and TRBJ2-7; 11 nucleotides line up with TRBD1. Trimming at V came to 3 bases and at J to 3 bases, leaving 4 bases not matched to a gene. CDR3 length: 15 amino acids. Germline V CDR1 and CDR2: SGHTA, FQGNSA. This CDR3 is CASSFGDRGNYEQYV. CDR3 DNA sequence: TGTGCCAGCAGCTTTGGGGACAGGGGGAACTACGAGCAGTACGTC.

This clonotype was recorded a few times. The chain is built from TRBV7-2 and TRBJ1-5, with TRBD1 matching 11 bases. The CDR3 runs to 15 residues. CDR1 and CDR2 from the germline V gene are SGHTA and FQGNSA. The V segment lost 8 bases and the J segment 5 bases; nucleotides outside the gene matches: 8. CDR3 sequence: CASGSRTGGDQPQHF. The CDR3 DNA is TGTGCCAGCGGATCTAGGACAGGGGGCGATCAGCCCCAGCATTTT. Complete variable domain (other parts from reference TRBV7-2 and TRBJ1-5): GAGVSQSPSNKVTEKGKDVELRCDPISGHTALYWYRQSLGQGLEFLIYFQGNSAPDKSGLPSDRFSAERTGGSVSTLTIQRTQQEDSAVYLCASGSRTGGDQPQHFGDGTRLSIL.